The TCR beta chain described here comes from a study of PD-L1 blockade in urothelial cancer. Overall study: In the mid-2010s, patients got going on atezolizumab, taking 1,200 mg intravenously every 3 weeks.

The repertoire was sequenced with immunoSEQ multiplex PCR; TCRdb's copy has only in-frame clones and lacks some. The sample lists about 2,500 clones, 37% occurring once. The V end was cut by 5 bases, the J end by 1 base, with 11 bases between. The germline CDR1 and CDR2 sequences are MNHGY and SAAAGT. The CDR3 has 15 amino acids. Study observations and caveats: Stronger expansion of tumor-associated clones in blood at 3 weeks distinguished durable-benefit patients. Durable benefit coincided with more tumor-infiltrating T lymphocytes.

This clone was seen a handful of times. What it binds is not known. The chain carries TRBV6-8 and TRBJ2-2; no definite D call. The TCR comes from a man aged 55 to 70 with urothelial cancer. Here the sequenced sample was tumor tissue, taken before atezolizumab (anti-PD-L1) treatment. The CDR3 DNA sequence: TGTGCCAGCAGTCCCGCGGATCGGAACACCGGGGAGCTGTTTTTT. Amino acid sequence: CASSPADRNTGELFF.